These T cell receptor beta chains were read from a single sample in a study of monozygotic twins with inflammatory bowel disease. Following a re-call of the 5' RACE reads, TCRdb has one entry per CDR3 protein and lacks DNA. The sample has 150,000 to 200,000 distinct CDR3 sequences. Sample: blood. These receptors were collected from a human donor with ulcerative colitis or Crohn's disease, or a healthy co-twin of an affected twin (not recorded which). Both conserved end residues are part of each CDR3.

v_call: TRBV7-3; j_call: TRBJ2-4; cdr3_aa: CASSLKGTSGTEAKNIQYF
v_call: TRBV7-3; j_call: TRBJ2-2; cdr3_aa: CASSLAGRMDTGELFF
v_call: TRBV2; j_call: TRBJ1-2; cdr3_aa: CASRSDGDYTF
v_call: TRBV6-2/TRBV6-3; j_call: TRBJ2-1; cdr3_aa: CASLLGGPSDEQFF
v_call: TRBV5-1; j_call: TRBJ2-3; cdr3_aa: CASSAQTGGLTDTQYF
v_call: TRBV5-1; j_call: TRBJ2-1; cdr3_aa: CASSLGAGTNEQFF
v_call: TRBV7-9; j_call: TRBJ2-3; cdr3_aa: CASSYGPGSSTDTQYF
v_call: TRBV5-1; j_call: TRBJ2-7; cdr3_aa: CASSLVIGSGYEQYF
v_call: TRBV7-9; j_call: TRBJ2-7; cdr3_aa: CASGGGHGAGYEQYF
v_call: TRBV5-1; j_call: TRBJ1-1; cdr3_aa: CASSFGGGTTEAFF
v_call: TRBV10-3; j_call: TRBJ2-3; cdr3_aa: CAIRRQGVTDTQYF
v_call: TRBV24-1; j_call: TRBJ2-3; cdr3_aa: CATSGTGEVDTQYF
v_call: TRBV29-1; j_call: TRBJ1-2; cdr3_aa: CSVDPGTNYGYTF
v_call: TRBV29-1; j_call: TRBJ2-2; cdr3_aa: CSVEEGLAGTGELFF
v_call: TRBV20-1; j_call: TRBJ2-3; cdr3_aa: CSATLGLAGVGGTDTQYF
v_call: TRBV10-3; j_call: TRBJ2-1; cdr3_aa: CAISSGSYNEQFF
v_call: TRBV12-3/TRBV12-4; j_call: TRBJ2-7; cdr3_aa: CASSLGGARGEQYF
v_call: TRBV9; j_call: TRBJ2-1; cdr3_aa: CASSVMEHEQFF
v_call: TRBV7-2; j_call: TRBJ2-7; cdr3_aa: CASSLMVGDYEQYF
v_call: TRBV4-2; j_call: TRBJ2-5; cdr3_aa: CASSPGTSGRIGETQYF
v_call: TRBV5-1; j_call: TRBJ1-2; cdr3_aa: CASSLDLGAVNGYTF
v_call: TRBV20-1; j_call: TRBJ1-3; cdr3_aa: CSARDSRWGSSSGNTIYF
v_call: TRBV20-1; j_call: TRBJ2-1; cdr3_aa: CSALRGRHNEQFF
v_call: TRBV10-3; j_call: TRBJ2-1; cdr3_aa: CAISDLGLAGVNEQFF
v_call: TRBV9; j_call: TRBJ1-5; cdr3_aa: CASSVGGGEGLQPQHF
v_call: TRBV5-1; j_call: TRBJ2-1; cdr3_aa: CASSWLLAGAFSYNEQFF
v_call: TRBV27; j_call: TRBJ2-1; cdr3_aa: CASSPGGRASEQFF
v_call: TRBV7-6; j_call: TRBJ1-1; cdr3_aa: CASSLAKVNTEAFF
v_call: TRBV4-1; j_call: TRBJ2-5; cdr3_aa: CASSQQGGSETQYF
v_call: TRBV10-3; j_call: TRBJ2-7; cdr3_aa: CAISGQNDEQYF
v_call: TRBV27; j_call: TRBJ2-7; cdr3_aa: CASSLWGTTYEQYF
v_call: TRBV18; j_call: TRBJ2-1; cdr3_aa: CASSPSGTYNEQFF
v_call: TRBV11-2; j_call: TRBJ2-7; cdr3_aa: CASSLGRDSRYEQYF
v_call: TRBV29-1; j_call: TRBJ1-1; cdr3_aa: CSVEKVGAGADEAFF
v_call: TRBV20-1; j_call: TRBJ2-3; cdr3_aa: CSARAPPDTQYF
v_call: TRBV20-1; j_call: TRBJ2-1; cdr3_aa: CSARTVIGAFNEQFF
v_call: TRBV4-1; j_call: TRBJ2-7; cdr3_aa: CASSQDRLNEQYF
v_call: TRBV5-1; j_call: TRBJ2-7; cdr3_aa: CASSWLAGNYEQYF
v_call: TRBV7-3; j_call: TRBJ2-1; cdr3_aa: CASSLIWGNEQFF
v_call: TRBV6-6; j_call: TRBJ2-3; cdr3_aa: CASTIAGHTDTQYF
v_call: TRBV5-1; j_call: TRBJ2-7; cdr3_aa: CASSSKTTSVHTYEQYF
v_call: TRBV18; j_call: TRBJ2-1; cdr3_aa: CASSPPRELAGYNEQFF
v_call: TRBV15; j_call: TRBJ1-5; cdr3_aa: CATSRGYRGSQYSNQPQHF
v_call: TRBV24-1; j_call: TRBJ1-5; cdr3_aa: CATSDSSGASGRRNQPQHF
v_call: TRBV6-1; j_call: TRBJ2-2; cdr3_aa: CASAWLGQSNTGELFF
v_call: TRBV25-1; j_call: TRBJ1-2; cdr3_aa: CASSGLAGESGYTF
v_call: TRBV7-8; j_call: TRBJ2-2; cdr3_aa: CASSSLRGRTAGELFF
v_call: TRBV6-5; j_call: TRBJ2-5; cdr3_aa: CASSYSGQGQETQYF